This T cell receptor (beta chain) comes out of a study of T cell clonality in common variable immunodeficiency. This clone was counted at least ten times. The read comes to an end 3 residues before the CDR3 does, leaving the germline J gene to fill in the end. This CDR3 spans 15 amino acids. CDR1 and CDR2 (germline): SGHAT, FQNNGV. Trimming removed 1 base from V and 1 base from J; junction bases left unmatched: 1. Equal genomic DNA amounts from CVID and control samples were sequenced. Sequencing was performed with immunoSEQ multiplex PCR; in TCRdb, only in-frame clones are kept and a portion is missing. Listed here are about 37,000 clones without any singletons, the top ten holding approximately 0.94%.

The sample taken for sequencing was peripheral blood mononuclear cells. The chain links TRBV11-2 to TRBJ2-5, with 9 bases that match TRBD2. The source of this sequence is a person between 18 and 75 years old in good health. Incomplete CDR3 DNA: TGTGCCAGCAGCTTAGGAGCGGGGGGCCAAGAGACC. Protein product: CASSLGAGGQET. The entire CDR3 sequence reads CASSLGAGGQETQYF.